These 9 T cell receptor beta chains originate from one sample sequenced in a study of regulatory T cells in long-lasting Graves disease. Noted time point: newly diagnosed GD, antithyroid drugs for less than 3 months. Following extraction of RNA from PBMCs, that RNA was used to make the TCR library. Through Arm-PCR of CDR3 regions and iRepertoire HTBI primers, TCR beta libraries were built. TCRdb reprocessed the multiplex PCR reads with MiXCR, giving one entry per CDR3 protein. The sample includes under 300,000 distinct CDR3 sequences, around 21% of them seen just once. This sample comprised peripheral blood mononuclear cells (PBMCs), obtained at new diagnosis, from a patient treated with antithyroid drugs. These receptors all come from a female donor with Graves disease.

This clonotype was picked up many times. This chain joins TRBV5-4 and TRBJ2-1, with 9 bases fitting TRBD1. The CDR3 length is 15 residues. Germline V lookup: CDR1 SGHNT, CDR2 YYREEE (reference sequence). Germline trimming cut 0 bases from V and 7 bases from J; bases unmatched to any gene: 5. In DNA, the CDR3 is TGTGCCAGCAGCTTGGGACAGGGGGGATGGAATGAGCAGTTCTTC. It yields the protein CASSLGQGGWNEQFF. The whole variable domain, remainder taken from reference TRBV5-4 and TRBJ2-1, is ETGVTQSPTHLIKTRGQQVTLRCSSQSGHNTVSWYQQALGQGPQFIFQYYREEENGRGNFPPRFSGLQFPNYSSELNVNALELDDSALYLCASSLGQGGWNEQFFGPGTRLTVL.

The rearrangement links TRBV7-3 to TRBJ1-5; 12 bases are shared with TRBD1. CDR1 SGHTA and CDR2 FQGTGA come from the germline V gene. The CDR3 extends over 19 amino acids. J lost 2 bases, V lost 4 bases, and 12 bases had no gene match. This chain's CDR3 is CASSSIVGQGAEGNQPQHF. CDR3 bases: TGTGCCAGCAGCTCGATTGTGGGACAGGGGGCGGAAGGCAATCAGCCCCAGCATTTT.

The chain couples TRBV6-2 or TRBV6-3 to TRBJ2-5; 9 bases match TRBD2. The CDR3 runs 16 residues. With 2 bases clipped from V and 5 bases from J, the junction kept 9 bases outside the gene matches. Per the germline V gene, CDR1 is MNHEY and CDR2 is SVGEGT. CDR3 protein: CASSYDGGGGAETQYF. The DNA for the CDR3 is TGTGCCAGCAGTTACGACGGCGGCGGGGGGGCTGAGACCCAGTACTTC.

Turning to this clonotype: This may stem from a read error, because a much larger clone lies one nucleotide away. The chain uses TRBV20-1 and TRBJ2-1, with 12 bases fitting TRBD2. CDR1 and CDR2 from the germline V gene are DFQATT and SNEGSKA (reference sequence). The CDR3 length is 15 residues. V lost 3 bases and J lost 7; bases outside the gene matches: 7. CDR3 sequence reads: CSARPTSGSGNEQFF. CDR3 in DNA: TGCAGTGCTAGGCCGACTAGCGGGAGTGGGAATGAGCAGTTCTTC.

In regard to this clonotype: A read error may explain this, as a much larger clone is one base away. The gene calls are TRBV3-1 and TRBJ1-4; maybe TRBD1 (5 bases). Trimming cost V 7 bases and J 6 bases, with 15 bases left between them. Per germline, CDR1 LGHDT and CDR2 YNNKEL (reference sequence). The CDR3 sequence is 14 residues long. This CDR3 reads CASILQGRDEKLFF. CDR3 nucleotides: TGTGCCAGCATCCTCCAGGGAAGAGATGAAAAACTGTTTTTT.

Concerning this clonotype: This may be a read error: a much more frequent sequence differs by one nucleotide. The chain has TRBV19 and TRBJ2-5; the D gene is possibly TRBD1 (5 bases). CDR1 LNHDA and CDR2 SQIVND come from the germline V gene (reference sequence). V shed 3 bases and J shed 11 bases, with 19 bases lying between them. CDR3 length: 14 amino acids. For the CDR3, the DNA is TGTGCCAGTAGTATCCAGGGAATGAGCAATGAGCAGTACTTC. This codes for CASSIQGMSNEQYF.

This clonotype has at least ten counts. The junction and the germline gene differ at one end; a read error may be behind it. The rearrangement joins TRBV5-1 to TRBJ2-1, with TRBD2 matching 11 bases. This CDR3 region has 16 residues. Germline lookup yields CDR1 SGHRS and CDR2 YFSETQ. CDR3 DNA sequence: TGTGCCAGCAACTTCGAACTAGCGGGAGTTACTAATGAGCAGTTCTTC. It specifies CASNFELAGVTNEQFF. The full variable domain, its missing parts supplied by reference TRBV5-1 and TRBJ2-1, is KAGVTQTPRYLIKTRGQQVTLSCSPISGHRSVSWYQQTPGQGLQFLFEYFSETQRNKGNFPGRFSGRQFSNSRSEMNVSTLELGDSALYLCASNFELAGVTNEQFFGPGTRLTVL.

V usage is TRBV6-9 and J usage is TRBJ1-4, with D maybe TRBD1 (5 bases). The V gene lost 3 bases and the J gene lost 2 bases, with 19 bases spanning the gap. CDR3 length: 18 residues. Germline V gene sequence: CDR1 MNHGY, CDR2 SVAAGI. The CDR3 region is CASSYGRGGLTTNEKLFF. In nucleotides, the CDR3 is TGTGCCAGCAGTTACGGACGTGGGGGGTTGACGACTAATGAAAAACTGTTTTTT.

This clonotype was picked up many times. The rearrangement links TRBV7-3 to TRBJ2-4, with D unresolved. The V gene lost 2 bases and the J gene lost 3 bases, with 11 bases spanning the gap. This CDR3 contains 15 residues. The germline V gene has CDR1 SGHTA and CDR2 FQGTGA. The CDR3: CASSLEAVDKNIQYF. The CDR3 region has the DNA TGTGCCAGCAGCTTAGAGGCAGTAGACAAAAACATTCAGTACTTC.